Listed below are T cell receptor beta chains from one sample, sequenced in a study of cytomegalovirus exposure and HLA in healthy donors. Sequencing used immunoSEQ multiplex PCR; TCRdb keeps in-frame clones, though not all of them. The sample lists 65,000 to 75,000 clones, roughly 72% seen once, with about 5.7% in the top ten. Sequencing was done on a sample of PBMCs. These receptors were taken from a man aged 50 or older in good health and CMV-seronegative. CDR3s include the opening cysteine and the closing phenylalanine or tryptophan. D genes are given only for firm matches. Clone size appears in some rows only: once, few, many, or a class for an expanded clone.

>once|TRBV5-6|TRBJ2-1|14|TRBD2
TGTGCCAGTGGGGCTAGCGGGGGCTATAATGAGCAGTTCTTC
CASGASGGYNEQFF
>once|TRBV15|TRBJ2-1|14|TRBD1
TGTGCCACCAGCGAGGACAGGGGGCCCAATGAGCAGTTCTTC
CATSEDRGPNEQFF
>.|TRBV19|TRBJ1-6|15|.
TGTGCCAGTAGTGTGCTCAGGGGCGAGGATTCACCCCTCCACTTT
CASSVLRGEDSPLHF
>.|TRBV5-1|TRBJ1-4|16|TRBD1
TGCGCCAGCAGCTTGGAGGGACAGGGTGGTGGCGAAAAACTGTTTTTT
CASSLEGQGGGEKLFF
>.|TRBV28|TRBJ2-5|15|.
TGTGCCAGCAGTCTGCCCACGAGGTTTCAAGAGACCCAGTACTTC
CASSLPTRFQETQYF
>.|TRBV7-2|TRBJ2-7|16|.
TGTGCCAGCAGCTTAGCTGGTCTGGGTAGCGGATACGAGCAGTACTTC
CASSLAGLGSGYEQYF
>.|TRBV21-1|TRBJ1-1|16|.
TGTGCCAGCAGCGGCTCGTTTGAAGGGGTAGGTCCCCAAGCTTTCTTT
CASSGSFEGVGPQAFF
>.|TRBV10-3|TRBJ2-7|15|TRBD1
TGTGCCATCAGTGAGTCGCAGGGGGCAGGGTTGAAGCAGTACTTC
CAISESQGAGLKQYF
>.|TRBV28|TRBJ1-1|11|.
TGTGCCAGCAGTCGTCGCCTAGAAGCTTTCTTT
CASSRRLEAFF
>.|TRBV5-8|TRBJ1-4|15|.
TGTGCCAGCAGCTTTCCCATGGCGGGTAATGAAAAACTGTTTTTT
CASSFPMAGNEKLFF
>.|TRBV5-1|TRBJ2-1|16|.
TGCGCCAGCAGCCTTGCCCCCCGGAGCTCCTACAATGAGCAGTTCTTC
CASSLAPRSSYNEQFF